This note documents a single TCR beta chain sequence. This CDR3 is 17 amino acids long. CDR1 and CDR2 from the germline V gene are KGHSH and LQKENI. The trim removed 3 bases at V and 2 bases at J, leaving 11 bases unmatched. The data derive from a study of T cells after yellow fever vaccination. TCRdb itself ran the 5' RACE reads through MiXCR, one entry per CDR3 protein. This sample has approximately 170,000 distinct CDR3 sequences, with 8% to 13% found just once. The V call is TRBV18, the J call TRBJ2-5; the match to TRBD1 covers 8 bases. This receptor was obtained from a man aged 18 to 35 who received the YFV17D yellow fever vaccine. Specimen: CD8+ T cells sorted from PBMCs, collected 15 days after the yellow fever booster vaccination. This chain's CDR3 is CASSPGQGTGSQETQYF. CDR3 DNA: TGTGCCAGCTCACCGGGACAAGGGACAGGCTCACAAGAGACCCAGTACTTC.